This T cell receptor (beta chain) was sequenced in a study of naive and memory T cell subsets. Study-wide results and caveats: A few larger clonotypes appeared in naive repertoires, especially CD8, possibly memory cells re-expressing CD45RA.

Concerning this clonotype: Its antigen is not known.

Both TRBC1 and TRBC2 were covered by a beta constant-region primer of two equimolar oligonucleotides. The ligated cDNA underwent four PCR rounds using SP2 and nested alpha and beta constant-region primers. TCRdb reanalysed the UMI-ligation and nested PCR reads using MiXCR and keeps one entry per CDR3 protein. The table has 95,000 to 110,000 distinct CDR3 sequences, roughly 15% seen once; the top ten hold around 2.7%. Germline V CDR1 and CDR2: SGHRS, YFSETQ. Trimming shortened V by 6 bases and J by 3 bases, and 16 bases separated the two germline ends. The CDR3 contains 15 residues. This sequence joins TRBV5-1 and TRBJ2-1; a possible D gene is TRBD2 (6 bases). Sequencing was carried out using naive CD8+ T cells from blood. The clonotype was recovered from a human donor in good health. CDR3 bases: TGCGCCAGCACCGGTGATGCGGGGCTCTACAATGAGCAGTTCTTC. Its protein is CASTGDAGLYNEQFF.